The 24 T cell receptor beta chains below all came from one sample that was sequenced in a study of OX40 agonist ivuxolimab in advanced cancers. Some clones are missing from TCRdb's copy, which holds only in-frame ones; the method was immunoSEQ multiplex PCR. The data show approximately 5,500 clones, under 75% seen once. Sequences were derived from CD4+ or CD8+ T cells sorted from blood, sampled in a trial of the OX40 agonist ivuxolimab. The receptors stem from an adult with an advanced solid tumor such as melanoma, head and neck, liver or kidney cancer.

The chain carries TRBV11-3 and TRBJ2-7; 8 bases are a match to TRBD1. V shed 4 bases and J 3 bases; nucleotides not matched to a gene: 2. The CDR3 runs 13 residues. CDR1 SGHNT and CDR2 YENEEA come from the germline V gene. CDR3 nucleotides: TGTGCCAGCAGCTACGGACAGGGCTACGAGCAGTACTTC. It yields the protein CASSYGQGYEQYF.

V usage is TRBV6-6 and J usage is TRBJ1-2; no definite D call. Germline-derived CDR1 and CDR2 are MNHNY and SVGAGI (reference sequence). The CDR3 is 14 residues long. The V gene lost 0 bases and the J gene lost 1 base, with 6 bases spanning the gap. The CDR3 here is CASSYSYGNYGYTF. DNA for the CDR3: TGTGCCAGCAGTTACTCGTACGGTAACTATGGCTACACCTTC.

This clone has more than one count but fewer than ten. The genes are TRBV28 and TRBJ2-7, with TRBD1 as a possible D gene (6 bases). The CDR3 runs 14 residues. Trimming shortened V by 6 bases and J by 0 bases, and 12 bases separated the two germline ends. CDR1 and CDR2 (germline): MDHEN, SYDVKM. In DNA form, the CDR3 reads TGTGCCAGCAGGGTGCAGGGGCCCTCCTACGAGCAGTACTTC. The encoded protein is CASRVQGPSYEQYF.

V is TRBV10-3 and J is TRBJ2-5; the D is unclear. The germline V gene encodes CDR1 ENHRY and CDR2 SYGVKD. V was trimmed by 3 bases and J by 4 bases, leaving 18 bases between them. The CDR3 consists of 16 residues. CDR3 DNA: TGTGCCATCAGTGAAATAGCCATCCGCGTTGGAGAGACCCAGTACTTC. This translates into CAISEIAIRVGETQYF.

The genes are TRBV7-9 and TRBJ1-1, with D tentatively TRBD1 (5 bases). This CDR3 has 13 amino acids. Trimming took 4 bases from V and 3 from J, leaving 9 bases between them. In germline, CDR1 is SEHNR, CDR2 FQNEAQ (reference sequence). For the CDR3, the DNA is TGTGCCAGCAGCTCTGGGACGTACACTGAAGCTTTCTTT. This codes for CASSSGTYTEAFF. The full variable domain, completed using reference TRBV7-9 and TRBJ1-1, is DTGVSQNPRHKITKRGQNVTFRCDPISEHNRLYWYRQTLGQGPEFLTYFQNEAQLEKSRLLSDRFSAERPKGSFSTLEIQRTEQGDSAMYLCASSSGTYTEAFFGQGTRLTVV.

This rearrangement joins TRBV4-2 to TRBJ2-7; TRBD1 matches at 7 bases. After removal of 5 bases from V and 1 base from J, the junction contained 11 bases not matched to a gene. This CDR3 is 16 amino acids long. The germline V gene has CDR1 LGHNA and CDR2 YNFKEQ. CDR3 DNA sequence: TGTGCCAGCAGCGAAAGCCTGACAGGGTCATCCTACGAGCAGTACTTC. Translated: CASSESLTGSSYEQYF.

V usage is TRBV7-9 and J usage is TRBJ2-7, with D possibly matching TRBD2 (5 bases). Looked up from germline, CDR1 is SEHNR and CDR2 is FQNEAQ (reference sequence). The V gene lost 5 bases and the J gene lost 4 bases, with 21 bases spanning the gap. CDR3 size: 16 residues. This CDR3 reads CASSPLKGLLSYEQYF. The CDR3 nucleotides are TGTGCCAGCAGCCCCCTTAAAGGACTCCTATCATACGAGCAGTACTTC. Drawing the rest from reference TRBV7-9 and TRBJ2-7, the complete variable domain is DTGVSQNPRHKITKRGQNVTFRCDPISEHNRLYWYRQTLGQGPEFLTYFQNEAQLEKSRLLSDRFSAERPKGSFSTLEIQRTEQGDSAMYLCASSPLKGLLSYEQYFGPGTRLTVT.

The chain couples TRBV13 to TRBJ2-7; 9 bases map to TRBD1. Germline CDR1 and CDR2: PRHDT and FYEKMQ (reference sequence). The CDR3 covers 14 residues. The trim removed 0 bases at V and 4 bases at J, leaving 1 base unmatched. CDR3 coding DNA: TGTGCCAGCAGCTTAGGAGGGACAGGGTACGAGCAGTACTTC. Translation: CASSLGGTGYEQYF.

The sample holds a few counts of this clone. The chain recombines TRBV28 with TRBJ1-4; a weak D match, TRBD1 (5 bases). The CDR3 contains 15 residues. V was pared by 6 bases and J by 3 bases, with 14 bases between. The germline V gene has CDR1 MDHEN and CDR2 SYDVKM. The CDR3 reads CASRGAPGSNEKLFF. CDR3 DNA: TGTGCCAGCAGGGGCGCCCCAGGGTCTAATGAAAAACTGTTTTTT. Supplemented by reference TRBV28 and TRBJ1-4, the full variable domain reads DVKVTQSSRYLVKRTGEKVFLECVQDMDHENMFWYRQDPGLGLRLIYFSYDVKMKEKGDIPEGYSVSREKKERFSLILESASTNQTSMYLCASRGAPGSNEKLFFGSGTQLSVL.

The chain carries TRBV2 and TRBJ2-7; no clear D gene. Per the germline V gene, CDR1 is SNHLY and CDR2 is FYNNEI. The CDR3 runs 13 residues. Trimming removed 4 bases from V and 3 bases from J, with 10 bases in between. In DNA, the CDR3 is TGTGCCAGCAGTGGGGGTCACTTCTACGAGCAGTACTTC. It encodes CASSGGHFYEQYF. The full variable domain, in which reference TRBV2 and TRBJ2-7 provide the parts outside the CDR3, is EPEVTQTPSHQVTQMGQEVILRCVPISNHLYFYWYRQILGQKVEFLVSFYNNEISEKSEIFDDQFSVERPDGSNFTLKIRSTKLEDSAMYFCASSGGHFYEQYFGPGTRLTVT.

This chain connects TRBV19 to TRBJ1-1, with D hard to call. The V end lost 7 bases, the J end lost 10 bases, and 19 bases lay between the germline ends. There are 13 residues in the CDR3. CDR1 and CDR2 from the germline V gene are LNHDA and SQIVND (reference sequence). In DNA form, the CDR3 reads TGTGCCAGTACTCTAGACTCCCCCGGCGGAGCTTTCTTT. Encoded protein: CASTLDSPGGAFF.

CDR3 amino acids: CASSFYRNTEAFF. CDR3 sequence (DNA): TGTGCCAGCAGTTTCTACAGGAACACTGAAGCTTTCTTT. The chain links TRBV28 to TRBJ1-1, with D hard to call. Germline lookup yields CDR1 MDHEN and CDR2 SYDVKM. The V and J ends lost 3 bases and 1 base respectively, with 6 bases between them. The CDR3 contains 13 residues.

This clone was seen only a few times. V gene TRBV13 combines with J gene TRBJ2-7; 14 nucleotides align to TRBD2. Per the germline V gene, CDR1 is PRHDT and CDR2 is FYEKMQ (reference sequence). The CDR3 length is 18 residues. V was pared by 5 bases and J by 1 base, with 10 bases of the junction left unmatched. CDR3 protein: CASSLGLAGVYGSYEQYF. The CDR3 nucleotides are TGTGCCAGCAGCCTGGGACTAGCGGGAGTGTACGGGTCCTACGAGCAGTACTTC.

CDR3 nucleotides: TGTGCCAGCAGTGGGCGCGCCGCCCCGACGTTCTTC. It specifies CASSGRAAPTFF. V usage is TRBV28 and J usage is TRBJ2-1; D uncertain. This CDR3 region has 12 residues. Trimming took 5 bases from V and 15 from J, leaving 17 bases between them. Germline V lookup: CDR1 MDHEN, CDR2 SYDVKM.

On this clone itself: Possible read error: a much larger clone is one base away. Since the CDR3 does not end with the conserved phenylalanine or tryptophan, this likely comes from a read error. The rearrangement uses TRBV19 and TRBJ1-1; D is ambiguous. V was clipped by 6 bases and J by 3 bases, with 5 bases between them. This CDR3 contains 11 residues. Germline V CDR1 and CDR2: LNHDA, SQIVND (reference sequence). CDR3 DNA: TGTGCCAGTAGGGTTTACACTGAAGCTTTCCTT. Translating it yields CASRVYTEAFL.

The J gene is TRBJ2-1, the V gene TRBV9, with no clear D. V was pared by 4 bases and J by 6 bases, with 5 bases between. The germline CDR1 and CDR2 sequences are SGDLS and YYNGEE. The CDR3 is made up of 11 amino acids. In DNA form, the CDR3 reads TGTGCCAGCAGCCCAGGCAATGAGCAGTTCTTC. This gives the protein CASSPGNEQFF. Full variable domain (remainder filled in from reference TRBV9 and TRBJ2-1): DSGVTQTPKHLITATGQRVTLRCSPRSGDLSVYWYQQSLDQGLQFLIQYYNGEERAKGNILERFSAQQFPDLHSELNLSSLELGDSALYFCASSPGNEQFFGPGTRLTVL.

The gene calls are TRBV29-1 and TRBJ1-2; tentative D call: TRBD1 (5 bases). Deletions cut 6 bases from V and 5 bases from J, with 16 bases between. CDR3 length: 13 residues. Germline values: CDR1 SQVTM, CDR2 ANQGSEA. The CDR3 DNA is TGCAGCGTCAGGGACTCCCAGTCGTATGGCTACACCTTC. It yields the protein CSVRDSQSYGYTF.

This clone occurred a few times. The chain carries TRBV7-9 and TRBJ2-1; TRBD2 matches at 9 bases. Germline assignment: CDR1 SEHNR and CDR2 FQNEAQ (reference sequence). V lost 1 base to trimming and J lost 6 bases; unmatched junction nucleotides: 4. The CDR3 is made up of 15 amino acids. DNA for the CDR3: TGTGCCAGCAGCTTAGGCGGGAGGGCTAGCAATGAGCAGTTCTTC. It yields the protein CASSLGGRASNEQFF.

The chain joins TRBV5-1 to TRBJ2-7; D not resolved. The germline gives CDR1 SGHRS, CDR2 YFSETQ. V lost 4 bases and J 5 bases, leaving 22 bases between the germline ends. This CDR3 is built from 16 residues. CDR3 sequence (DNA): TGCGCCAGCAGCAACCAGCCTAAGGGCGTCGGGCACGAGCAGTACTTC. The encoded protein is CASSNQPKGVGHEQYF.

This rearrangement joins TRBV19 to TRBJ1-1; D is possibly TRBD1 (6 bases). This CDR3 is built from 15 residues. Trimming took off 5 bases at V and 0 bases at J, with 13 bases between the two ends. CDR1 and CDR2 (germline): LNHDA, SQIVND (reference sequence). The CDR3 sequence: CASSPLTGMNTEAFF. The CDR3 DNA is TGTGCCAGTAGTCCTCTTACAGGGATGAACACTGAAGCTTTCTTT.

The rearrangement links TRBV4-1 to TRBJ1-3, with no clear D. V was cut by 3 bases and J by 9 bases, with 12 bases left in between. Germline lookup yields CDR1 MGHRA and CDR2 YSYEKL. The CDR3 is made up of 13 amino acids. CDR3 region: CASSQVREVTIYF. The CDR3 DNA follows: TGCGCCAGCAGCCAGGTCCGGGAAGTCACCATATATTTT.

This clone is medium-sized. This chain links TRBV6-1 with TRBJ2-7; 9 bases align to TRBD2. V trimming: 0 bases; J trimming: 0 bases; junction bases outside the gene matches: 0. CDR3 length: 15 residues. Per the germline V gene, CDR1 is MNHNS and CDR2 is SASEGT. CDR3 nucleotides: TGTGCCAGCAGTGAAGCTAGCGGGAGCTCCTACGAGCAGTACTTC. Translating gives CASSEASGSSYEQYF.

This clone came up a few times. The V call is TRBV30, the J call TRBJ1-1; no firm D call. Germline V CDR1 and CDR2: GTSNPN, SVGIG (reference sequence). Between the trimmed V and J ends, which lost 7 bases and 1 base, there was a span of 7 bases. The CDR3 has 11 residues. The CDR3 is CAFTANTEAFF. Here the CDR3 DNA reads TGTGCCTTTACAGCGAACACTGAAGCTTTCTTT.

This clone was detected once. The chain has TRBV19 and TRBJ2-2, with 13 bases aligning to TRBD2. The ends lost 1 base at V and 4 bases at J; junction bases unmatched: 3. Germline V gene data show CDR1 as LNHDA and CDR2 as SQIVND (reference sequence). This CDR3 is built from 17 residues. The CDR3 coding sequence is TGTGCCAGTAGTATAGGGACTAGCGGGAGTAGCACCGGGGAGCTGTTTTTT. Encoded protein: CASSIGTSGSSTGELFF.